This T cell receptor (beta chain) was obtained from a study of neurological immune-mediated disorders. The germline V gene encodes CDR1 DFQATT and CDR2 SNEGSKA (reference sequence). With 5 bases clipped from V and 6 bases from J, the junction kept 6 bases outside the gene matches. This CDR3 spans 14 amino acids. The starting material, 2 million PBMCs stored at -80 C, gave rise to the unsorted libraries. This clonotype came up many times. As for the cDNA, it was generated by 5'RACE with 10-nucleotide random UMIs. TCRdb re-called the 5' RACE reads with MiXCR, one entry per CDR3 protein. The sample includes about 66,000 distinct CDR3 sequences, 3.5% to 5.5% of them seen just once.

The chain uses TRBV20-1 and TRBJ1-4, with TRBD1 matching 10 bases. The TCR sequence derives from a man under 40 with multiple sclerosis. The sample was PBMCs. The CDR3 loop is CSAPRTGGDEKLFF. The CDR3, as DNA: TGCAGTGCTCCCCGGACAGGGGGTGATGAAAAACTGTTTTTT.